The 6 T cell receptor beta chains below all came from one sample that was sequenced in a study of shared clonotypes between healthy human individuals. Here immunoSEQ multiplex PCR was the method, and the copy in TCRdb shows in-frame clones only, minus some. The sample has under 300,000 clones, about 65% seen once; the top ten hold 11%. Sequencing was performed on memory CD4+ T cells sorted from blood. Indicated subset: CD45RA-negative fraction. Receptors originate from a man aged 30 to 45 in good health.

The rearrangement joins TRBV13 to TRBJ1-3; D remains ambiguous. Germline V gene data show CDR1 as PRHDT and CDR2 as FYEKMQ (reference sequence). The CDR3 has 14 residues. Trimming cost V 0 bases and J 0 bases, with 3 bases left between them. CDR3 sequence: CASSLGYSGNTIYF. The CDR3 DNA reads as TGTGCCAGCAGCTTAGGTTACTCTGGAAACACCATATATTTT.

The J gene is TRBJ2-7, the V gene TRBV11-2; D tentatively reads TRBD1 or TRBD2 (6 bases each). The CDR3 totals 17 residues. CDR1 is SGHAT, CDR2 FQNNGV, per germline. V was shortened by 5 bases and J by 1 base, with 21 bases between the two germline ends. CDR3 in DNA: TGTGCCAGCAGCGCCGACAATGGGGGGCGACTATCCTACGAGCAGTACTTC. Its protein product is CASSADNGGRLSYEQYF.

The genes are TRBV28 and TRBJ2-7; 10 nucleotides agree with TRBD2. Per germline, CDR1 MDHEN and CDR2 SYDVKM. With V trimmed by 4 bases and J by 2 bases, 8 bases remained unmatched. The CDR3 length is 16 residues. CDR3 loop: CASSSISGGGAYEQYF. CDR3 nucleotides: TGTGCCAGCAGTTCTATCAGCGGGGGGGGAGCCTACGAGCAGTACTTC.

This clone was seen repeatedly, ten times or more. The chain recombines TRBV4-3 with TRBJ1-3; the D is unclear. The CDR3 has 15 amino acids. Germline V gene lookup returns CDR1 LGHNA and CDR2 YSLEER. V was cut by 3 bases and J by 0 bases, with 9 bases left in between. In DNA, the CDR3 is TGCGCCAGCAGCCAGACCCATCGCTCTGGAAACACCATATATTTT. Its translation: CASSQTHRSGNTIYF.

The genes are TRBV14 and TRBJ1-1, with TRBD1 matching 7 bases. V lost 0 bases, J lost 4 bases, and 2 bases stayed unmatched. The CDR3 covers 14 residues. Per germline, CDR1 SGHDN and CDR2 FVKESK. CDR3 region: CASSQEWDSTEAFF. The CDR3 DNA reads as TGTGCCAGCAGCCAAGAATGGGACAGCACTGAAGCTTTCTTT.

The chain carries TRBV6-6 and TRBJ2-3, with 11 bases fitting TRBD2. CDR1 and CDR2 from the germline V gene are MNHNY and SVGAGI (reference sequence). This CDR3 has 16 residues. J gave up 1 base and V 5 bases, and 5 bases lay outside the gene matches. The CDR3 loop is CASSLPTSGGTDTQYF. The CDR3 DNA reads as TGTGCCAGCAGTCTCCCGACTAGCGGGGGCACAGATACGCAGTATTTT.